This is a list of T cell receptor beta chains from one sample in a study of regulatory T cells in long-lasting Graves disease. Via MiXCR, TCRdb re-called the multiplex PCR reads, giving one row per CDR3 protein. The data show over 200,000 distinct CDR3 sequences, with around a sixth seen just once and 11% to 15% held by the top ten. This sample also belongs to another study, concerning T cells in Graves' hyperthyroidism and ophthalmopathy.

Sequenced material: peripheral blood mononuclear cells (PBMCs), taken at new diagnosis, from a patient treated with antithyroid drugs. Source of these receptors: a woman in her 30s with Graves disease. CDR3s include the opening cysteine and the closing phenylalanine or tryptophan. D genes are given only for firm matches. Clone size is not always given. Where it is, it says once, few, many or a class for expanded clones.

j_gene | d_gene | v_gene | abundance | CDR3aa | CDR3nt
TRBJ2-1 | NA | TRBV7-9 | once | CASSLDGNNEQFF | TGTGCCAGCAGCTTAGATGGTAACAATGAGCAGTTCTTC
TRBJ2-7 | NA | TRBV5-1 | many | CASSTVGVLDYEQYF | TGCGCCAGCAGCACCGTGGGCGTTCTGGACTACGAGCAGTACTTC
TRBJ2-1 | NA | TRBV7-2 | many | CASRPGESSYNEQFF | TGTGCCAGCAGACCTGGTGAGAGCTCCTACAATGAGCAGTTCTTC
TRBJ2-3 | NA | TRBV20-1 | many | CSARVPGVTDTQYF | TGCAGTGCTAGAGTCCCGGGGGTCACAGATACGCAGTATTTT
TRBJ1-6 | TRBD1 | TRBV12-5 | many | CATALGTVESPLHF | TGTGCCACCGCCCTCGGGACAGTCGAATCACCCCTCCACTTT
TRBJ1-5 | NA | TRBV18 | many | CASSPQQGGQPQHF | TGTGCCAGCTCACCACAACAGGGCGGGCAGCCCCAGCATTTT
TRBJ2-1 | NA | TRBV28 | NA | CASSLPRGPQINEQFF | TGTGCCAGCAGTTTACCGCGGGGGCCCCAAATTAATGAGCAGTTCTTC
TRBJ2-7 | TRBD1 | TRBV4-1 | many | CASSQPGQGPNYYEQYF | TGCGCCAGCAGCCAACCGGGACAGGGACCAAATTACTACGAGCAGTACTTC
TRBJ1-1 | NA | TRBV10-3 | many | CAISESGDANTEAFF | TGTGCCATCAGTGAGTCGGGGGACGCGAACACTGAAGCTTTCTTT
TRBJ1-4 | TRBD1 | TRBV7-9 | many | CASSFTGGNNEKLFF | TGTGCCAGCAGCTTCACAGGGGGCAACAATGAAAAACTGTTTTTT
TRBJ2-3 | NA | TRBV27 | few | CASTRSSTDTQYF | TGTGCCAGCACACGTTCGAGCACAGATACGCAGTATTTT
TRBJ2-5 | NA | TRBV20-1 | many | CSARQPGETQYF | TGCAGTGCTAGACAGCCGGGAGAGACCCAGTACTTC
TRBJ1-1 | NA | TRBV5-1 | many | CASNILRGLNTEAFF | TGCGCCAGCAACATCCTTAGGGGGTTGAACACTGAAGCTTTCTTT
TRBJ2-1 | TRBD1 | TRBV4-1 | NA | CASRHRPTGGSYNEQFF | TGCGCCAGCAGACACCGACCTACAGGGGGGAGTTACAATGAGCAGTTCTTC
TRBJ2-7 | NA | TRBV5-1 | NA | CASSGDTGEPSYEQYF | TGCGCCAGCAGCGGGGACACAGGAGAACCTTCCTACGAGCAGTACTTC
TRBJ1-1 | TRBD1 | TRBV6-1 | many | CASHRGRGTEAFF | TGTGCCAGCCACAGGGGGCGAGGCACTGAAGCTTTCTTT
TRBJ2-7 | NA | TRBV20-1 | many | CSARRNTYEQYF | TGCAGTGCTAGAAGGAATACCTACGAGCAGTACTTC
TRBJ2-5 | TRBD2 | TRBV15 | many | CATSSEVAGGLETQYF | TGTGCCACCAGCAGCGAAGTAGCGGGGGGCTTAGAGACCCAGTACTTC
TRBJ2-5 | NA | TRBV5-6 | few | CASSLGTPGQKTQYF | TGTGCCAGCAGCTTAGGGACCCCTGGCCAGAAGACCCAGTACTTC
TRBJ1-1 | NA | TRBV5-6 | many | CASSLPFVLPSTMNTEAFF | TGTGCCAGCAGCTTGCCTTTCGTACTTCCGTCCACCATGAACACTGAAGCTTTCTTT
TRBJ1-2 | NA | TRBV6-1 | many | CASSEGRQVYYGYTF | TGTGCCAGCAGTGAGGGCCGGCAGGTGTATTATGGCTACACCTTC
TRBJ2-2 | NA | TRBV9 | many | CASSDGGTGNRELFF | TGTGCCAGCAGCGACGGAGGGACGGGAAACCGGGAGCTGTTTTTT
TRBJ1-2 | NA | TRBV11-2 | NA | CASSLVAEGHNYGYTF | TGTGCCAGCAGCTTAGTGGCGGAGGGACACAACTATGGCTACACCTTC
TRBJ1-3 | NA | TRBV20-1 | many | CSARDSENKHSGNTIYF | TGCAGTGCTAGAGATTCAGAGAACAAACACTCTGGAAACACCATATATTTT
TRBJ2-1 | TRBD2 | TRBV11-2 | NA | CANRRLAGRLGEQFF | TGTGCCAACAGACGACTAGCGGGAAGGTTGGGTGAGCAGTTCTTC
TRBJ1-2 | TRBD1 | TRBV5-8 | NA | CASSREGTGGDGYTF | TGTGCCAGCAGCCGTGAGGGGACAGGGGGCGATGGCTACACCTTC
TRBJ2-3 | NA | TRBV7-2 | many | CASSFSPSTDTQYF | TGTGCCAGCAGCTTTTCACCTAGCACAGATACGCAGTATTTT
TRBJ2-1 | NA | TRBV6-2/TRBV6-3 | many | CASTPDWRASYNEQFF | TGTGCCAGCACTCCCGATTGGAGAGCGTCCTACAATGAGCAGTTCTTC
TRBJ2-7 | NA | TRBV12-3/TRBV12-4 | many | CASSLEQSYEQYF | TGTGCCAGCAGTTTAGAACAGAGCTACGAGCAGTACTTC
TRBJ2-3 | NA | TRBV6-2/TRBV6-3 | many | CASSYQGTGHDTQYF | TGTGCCAGCAGTTACCAGGGGACGGGTCACGATACGCAGTATTTT
TRBJ1-1 | NA | TRBV20-1 | many | CSARSPQQGLGTEAFF | TGCAGTGCTAGGTCCCCTCAACAGGGTTTAGGCACTGAAGCTTTCTTT
TRBJ1-1 | NA | TRBV19 | few | CASSTKGSEAFF | TGTGCCAGTAGTACCAAGGGTTCTGAAGCTTTCTTT
TRBJ1-2 | TRBD1 | TRBV10-3 | many | CAISEDGTGDYGYTF | TGTGCCATCAGTGAGGACGGGACAGGGGACTATGGCTACACCTTC
TRBJ1-2 | NA | TRBV11-2 | many | CASSLAWEPTPGGYTF | TGTGCCAGCAGCTTAGCTTGGGAGCCAACACCGGGGGGCTACACCTTC
TRBJ1-2 | NA | TRBV5-5 | many | CASSLAGEDYGYTF | TGTGCCAGCAGCTTGGCCGGGGAAGACTATGGCTACACCTTC
TRBJ1-2 | NA | TRBV3-1 | many | CASSQGETTYGYTF | TGTGCCAGCAGCCAAGGAGAGACGACCTATGGCTACACCTTC
TRBJ2-1 | NA | TRBV7-2 | many | CASSLGYGNEQFF | TGTGCCAGCAGCTTAGGATATGGGAATGAGCAGTTCTTC
TRBJ1-1 | NA | TRBV12-3/TRBV12-4 | many | CASILWGVGTEAFF | TGTGCCAGCATTCTTTGGGGGGTTGGCACTGAAGCTTTCTTT
TRBJ2-1 | NA | TRBV18 | NA | CASSRNSGDNEQFF | TGTGCCAGCTCAAGAAACTCCGGGGACAATGAGCAGTTCTTC
TRBJ2-5 | TRBD2 | TRBV5-1 | many | CASSLELQRGETQYF | TGCGCCAGCAGCCTTGAATTGCAGCGGGGGGAGACCCAGTACTTC
TRBJ2-7 | NA | TRBV6-2/TRBV6-3 | NA | CASSYRGRKYF | TGTGCCAGCAGTTACAGGGGGAGAAAGTACTTC
TRBJ2-1 | NA | TRBV5-1 | NA | CASSLARYEQFF | TGCGCCAGCAGCTTGGCCCGGTATGAGCAGTTCTTC